These T cell receptor beta chains were read from a single sample in a study of T cells in Graves' hyperthyroidism and ophthalmopathy. Each CDR3 protein gets one entry after TCRdb re-called the multiplex PCR reads with MiXCR. The sample carries roughly 300,000 distinct CDR3 sequences, roughly 23% recorded once. What was sequenced was blood. These receptors were taken from a woman between 50 and 59 years old with Graves' hyperthyroidism. CDR3s include the opening cysteine and the closing phenylalanine or tryptophan. Fields, in order: clone size, J gene, V gene, D gene, CDR3 protein, CDR3 DNA. A D gene is named only where the DNA matches it firmly. Expanded clones get a size class; other rows say once, few or many, or leave the size out.

NA,TRBJ1-2,TRBV6-1,TRBD1,CASNGQDYGYTF,TGTGCCAGCAATGGACAGGATTATGGCTACACCTTC
few,TRBJ1-1,TRBV12-5,NA,CASASQGGTEAFF,TGTGCTAGTGCCTCACAGGGTGGCACTGAAGCTTTCTTT
many,TRBJ2-7,TRBV18,TRBD1,CASSTQGGSYEQYF,TGTGCCAGCTCAACACAGGGGGGCTCCTACGAGCAGTACTTC
many,TRBJ2-7,TRBV7-9,NA,CASSLGTVPYEQYF,TGTGCCAGCAGCTTGGGGACCGTACCCTACGAGCAGTACTTC
few,TRBJ2-3,TRBV19,TRBD1,CASSPSGTASTDTQYF,TGTGCCAGTAGTCCCTCGGGGACAGCTAGCACAGATACGCAGTATTTT
NA,TRBJ2-3,TRBV5-1,NA,CASSLEQGPSDTQYF,TGCGCCAGCAGCTTGGAACAGGGCCCCTCAGATACGCAGTATTTT
NA,TRBJ1-1,TRBV19,NA,CASSSSTGLNTEAFF,TGTGCCAGTAGTTCCTCGACAGGCCTGAACACTGAAGCTTTCTTT
few,TRBJ1-5,TRBV19,NA,CASSISRQSNQPQHF,TGTGCCAGTAGTATATCGCGACAGAGCAATCAGCCCCAGCATTTT
NA,TRBJ2-7,TRBV2,TRBD1,CASSALGTGTREQYF,TGTGCCAGCTCCGCCCTTGGGACAGGGACTCGCGAGCAGTACTTC
NA,TRBJ2-7,TRBV28,NA,CASSGEGTYEQYF,TGTGCCAGCAGTGGCGAGGGTACCTACGAGCAGTACTTC